This entry lists 8 T cell receptor beta chains sequenced from one sample in a study of metastatic and nonmetastatic thyroid tumors. TCRdb re-processed the PCR reads through MiXCR. The top ten clones hold around a sixth of a sample with about 27,000 clones, around 15% of them seen once. Treatment of any kind had been given to no patient before thyroid surgery. Sequencing was performed on blood. These TCRs come from a male donor with papillary thyroid cancer or a benign thyroid nodule (not recorded which). Some clones in this sample may be carry-over from other donors' samples.

This clone was recorded many times. This chain joins TRBV15 and TRBJ1-2; tentatively, D is TRBD1 (5 bases). V was cut by 0 bases and J by 4 bases, with 18 bases left in between. This CDR3 comprises 17 residues. The germline V gene has CDR1 LNHNV and CDR2 YYDKDF (reference sequence). The CDR3 spells CATSRDRGTASGYGYTF. The CDR3 DNA is TGTGCCACCAGCAGAGATAGGGGAACAGCGTCTGGCTATGGCTACACCTTC.

This clone was observed at least ten times. A much larger clone is a single base away; this may be a read error. The chain combines TRBV27 with TRBJ2-7, with TRBD2 matching over 11 bases. The CDR3 runs 18 residues. Germline loops: CDR1 MNHEY, CDR2 SMNVEV (reference sequence). The CDR3 is CAGSPLPGGISGRDEQYF. CDR3 DNA: TGTGCCGGCAGTCCACTCCCCGGTGGGATTAGCGGGAGGGACGAGCAGTACTTC.

This clone was seen a few times. The V call is TRBV6-1, the J call TRBJ1-4; TRBD1 matches 10 bases. This CDR3 region has 16 residues. Germline loops: CDR1 MNHNS, CDR2 SASEGT. J lost 8 bases, V lost 1 base, and 7 bases had no gene match. The DNA for the CDR3 is TGTGCCAGCAGTGAAGAGGGGGGGACAGGGGAAGAAAAACTGTTTTTT. Translation gives CASSEEGGTGEEKLFF.

There are many counts of this clone. With a much larger clone just one base away, this may be a read error. The chain combines TRBV6-1 with TRBJ2-1; D remains unclear. The V gene's germline CDR1 is MNHNS and CDR2 SASEGT. The CDR3 sequence is 14 residues long. Trimming cost V 7 bases and J 6 bases, with 16 bases left between them. The DNA for the CDR3 is TGTGCCAGCAATAGGCAGGTTGGGCTCAATGAGCAGTTCTTC. It encodes CASNRQVGLNEQFF.

This clone occurred many times. V usage is TRBV30 and J usage is TRBJ2-7; no clear D. Germline V gene sequence: CDR1 GTSNPN, CDR2 SVGIG (reference sequence). Trimming removed 0 bases from V and 9 bases from J, with 6 bases in between. This CDR3 has 10 amino acids. In nucleotides, the CDR3 is TGTGCCTGGAGTGTAAACCCGCAGTACTTC. Translation: CAWSVNPQYF.

The chain couples TRBV7-2 to TRBJ2-7; no clear D. Germline loops: CDR1 SGHTA, CDR2 FQGNSA. The CDR3 runs to 11 residues. V was trimmed by 3 bases and J by 3 bases, leaving 3 bases between them. CDR3 DNA sequence: TGTGCCAGCAGCTTTTACTACGAGCAGTACTTC. This encodes CASSFYYEQYF.

This clone was observed many times. This chain connects TRBV20-1 to TRBJ2-3; possible D gene TRBD2, 6 bases. Germline CDR1 DFQATT, CDR2 SNEGSKA (reference sequence). The CDR3 spans 15 residues. V dropped 0 bases and J dropped 2 bases, with 12 bases sitting between them. CDR3 amino acids: CSARDGGEDTDTQYF. The CDR3 nucleotides read TGCAGTGCTAGAGATGGCGGGGAGGACACAGATACGCAGTATTTT.

This clone was observed at least ten times. The chain is built from TRBV18 and TRBJ1-4; no clear D gene. The CDR3 is 12 amino acids. Trimming took off 3 bases at V and 5 bases at J, with 4 bases between the two ends. The V gene's germline CDR1 is KGHSH and CDR2 LQKENI. CDR3 sequence: CASSPGNEKLFF. The CDR3 bases are TGTGCCAGCTCACCGGGAAATGAAAAACTGTTTTTT.